The 4 T cell receptor beta chains listed next were all sequenced from one sample in a study of blood T cell repertoires in COVID-19. Libraries were prepared by immunoSEQ multiplex PCR; TCRdb keeps only in-frame clonotypes and omits some of them. The sample records over 400,000 clones, approximately 83% being singletons. Sequencing used peripheral blood. All receptors derive from a human donor in a cohort sampled during active COVID-19.

The chain is built from TRBV30 and TRBJ2-1; 13 bases match TRBD2. This CDR3 contains 18 residues. Looked up from germline, CDR1 is GTSNPN and CDR2 is SVGIG (reference sequence). V was pared by 4 bases and J by 8 bases, with 17 bases of the junction left unmatched. CDR3 coding DNA: TGTGCCTGGAACCTCCGGACTAGCGGGAGAGGTATTAGCGATGAGCAGTTCTTC. Translating it yields CAWNLRTSGRGISDEQFF.

The genes are TRBV5-6 and TRBJ1-4; 11 bases align to TRBD1. The CDR3 runs 15 residues. CDR1 is SGHDT and CDR2 is YYEEEE in the germline V gene. Trimming cost V 1 base and J 10 bases; bases outside gene matches: 6. The CDR3 DNA reads TGTGCCAGCAGCTTGATGGGACAGGGGGAGGGAAAACTGTTTTTT. Its protein product is CASSLMGQGEGKLFF.

The chain uses TRBV9 and TRBJ2-3; 7 positions agree with TRBD1. The CDR3 runs to 15 residues. Unmatched junction bases numbered 8, after V lost 3 bases and J lost 4 bases. Looked up from germline, CDR1 is SGDLS and CDR2 is YYNGEE. The CDR3 DNA reads as TGTGCCAGCAGCGACCGGGGACAGCTGTCAGATACGCAGTATTTT. Translating it yields CASSDRGQLSDTQYF.

The J gene is TRBJ1-4, the V gene TRBV10-1; TRBD1 might be the D (6 bases). Germline CDR1 reads WNHNN; CDR2 reads SYGVQD (reference sequence). V lost 5 bases to trimming and J lost 4 bases, with 11 bases between them. This CDR3 contains 14 residues. CDR3 bases: TGCGCCAGCAGTTACACAGGGCTTAATGAAAAACTGTTTTTT. This translates into CASSYTGLNEKLFF.